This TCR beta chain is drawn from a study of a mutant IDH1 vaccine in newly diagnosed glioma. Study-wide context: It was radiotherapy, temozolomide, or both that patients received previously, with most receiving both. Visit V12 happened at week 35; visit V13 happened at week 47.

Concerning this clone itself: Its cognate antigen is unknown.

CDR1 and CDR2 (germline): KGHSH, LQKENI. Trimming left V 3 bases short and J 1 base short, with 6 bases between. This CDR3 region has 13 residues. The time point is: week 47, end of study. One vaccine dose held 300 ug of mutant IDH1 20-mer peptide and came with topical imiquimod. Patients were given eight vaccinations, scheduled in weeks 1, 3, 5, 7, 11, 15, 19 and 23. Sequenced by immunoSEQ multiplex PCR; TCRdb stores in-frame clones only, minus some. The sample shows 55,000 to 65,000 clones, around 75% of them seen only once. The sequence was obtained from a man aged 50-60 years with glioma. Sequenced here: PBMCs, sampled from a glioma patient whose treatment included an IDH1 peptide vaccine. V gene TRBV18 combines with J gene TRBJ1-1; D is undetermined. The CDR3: CASSPRENTEAFF. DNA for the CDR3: TGTGCCAGCTCACCCCGGGAGAACACTGAAGCTTTCTTT.